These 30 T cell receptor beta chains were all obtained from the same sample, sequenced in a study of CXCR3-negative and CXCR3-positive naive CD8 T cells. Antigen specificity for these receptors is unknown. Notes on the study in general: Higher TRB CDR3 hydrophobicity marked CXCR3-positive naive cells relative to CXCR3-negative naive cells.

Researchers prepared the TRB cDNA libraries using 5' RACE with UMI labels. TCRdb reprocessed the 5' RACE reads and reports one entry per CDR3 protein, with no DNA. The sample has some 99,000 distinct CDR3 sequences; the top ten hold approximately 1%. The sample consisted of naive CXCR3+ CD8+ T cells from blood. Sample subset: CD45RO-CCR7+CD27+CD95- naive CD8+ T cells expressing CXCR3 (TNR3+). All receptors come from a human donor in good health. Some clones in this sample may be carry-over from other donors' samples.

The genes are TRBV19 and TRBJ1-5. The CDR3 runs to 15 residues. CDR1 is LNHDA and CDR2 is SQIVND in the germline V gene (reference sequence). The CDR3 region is CASSPPGLHNQPQHF.

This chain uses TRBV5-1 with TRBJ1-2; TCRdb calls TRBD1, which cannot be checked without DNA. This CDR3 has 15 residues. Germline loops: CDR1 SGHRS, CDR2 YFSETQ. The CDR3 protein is CASSLWDREDYGYTF. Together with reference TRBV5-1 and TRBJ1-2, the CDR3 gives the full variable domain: KAGVTQTPRYLIKTRGQQVTLSCSPISGHRSVSWYQQTPGQGLQFLFEYFSETQRNKGNFPGRFSGRQFSNSRSEMNVSTLELGDSALYLCASSLWDREDYGYTFGSGTRLTVV.

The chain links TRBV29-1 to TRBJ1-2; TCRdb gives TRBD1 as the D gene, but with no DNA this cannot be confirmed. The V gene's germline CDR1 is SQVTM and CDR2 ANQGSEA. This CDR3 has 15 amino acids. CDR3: CSVEESRDRGYGYTF. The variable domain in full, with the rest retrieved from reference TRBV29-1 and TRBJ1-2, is SAVISQKPSRDICQRGTSLTIQCQVDSQVTMMFWYRQQPGQSLTLIATANQGSEATYESGFVIDKFPISRPNLTFSTLTVSNMSPEDSSIYLCSVEESRDRGYGYTFGSGTRLTVV.

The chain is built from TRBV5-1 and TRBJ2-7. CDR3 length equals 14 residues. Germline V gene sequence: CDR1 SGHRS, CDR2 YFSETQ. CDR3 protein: CASSPGPGSYEQYF.

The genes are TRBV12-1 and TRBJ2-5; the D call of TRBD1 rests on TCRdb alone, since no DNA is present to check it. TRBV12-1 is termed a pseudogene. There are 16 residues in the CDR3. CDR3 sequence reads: CASSFPEPTTGETQYF.

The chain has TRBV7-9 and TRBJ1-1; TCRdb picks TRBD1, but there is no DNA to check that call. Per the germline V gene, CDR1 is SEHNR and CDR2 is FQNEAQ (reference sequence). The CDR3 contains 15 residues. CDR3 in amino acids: CASSTLTGAMMEAFF.

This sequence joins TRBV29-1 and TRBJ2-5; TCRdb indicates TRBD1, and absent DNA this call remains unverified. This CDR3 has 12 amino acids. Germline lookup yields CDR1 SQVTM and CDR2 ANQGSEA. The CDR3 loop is CSVVQGIETQYF.

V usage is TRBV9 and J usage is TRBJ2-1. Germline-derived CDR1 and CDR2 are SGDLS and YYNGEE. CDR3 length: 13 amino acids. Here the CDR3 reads CASSVQYFDEQFF. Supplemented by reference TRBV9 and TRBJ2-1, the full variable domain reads DSGVTQTPKHLITATGQRVTLRCSPRSGDLSVYWYQQSLDQGLQFLIQYYNGEERAKGNILERFSAQQFPDLHSELNLSSLELGDSALYFCASSVQYFDEQFFGPGTRLTVL.

CDR3 protein: CASSIQGNTGELFF. V usage is TRBV27 and J usage is TRBJ2-2; there is no DNA to check the TCRdb D call of TRBD1. The CDR3 is made up of 14 amino acids. Germline assignment: CDR1 MNHEY and CDR2 SMNVEV (reference sequence).

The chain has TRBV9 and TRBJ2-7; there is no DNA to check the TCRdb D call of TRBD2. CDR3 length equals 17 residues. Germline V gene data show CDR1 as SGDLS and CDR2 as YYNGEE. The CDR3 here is CASSVESGSGYSYEQYF.

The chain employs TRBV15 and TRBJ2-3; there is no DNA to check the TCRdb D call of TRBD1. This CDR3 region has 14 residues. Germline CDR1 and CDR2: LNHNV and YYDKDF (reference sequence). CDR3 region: CATSGDRVADTQYF. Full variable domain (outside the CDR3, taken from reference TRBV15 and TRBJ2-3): DAMVIQNPRYQVTQFGKPVTLSCSQTLNHNVMYWYQQKSSQAPKLLFHYYDKDFNNEADTPDNFQSRRPNTSFCFLDIRSPGLGDTAMYLCATSGDRVADTQYFGPGTRLTVL.

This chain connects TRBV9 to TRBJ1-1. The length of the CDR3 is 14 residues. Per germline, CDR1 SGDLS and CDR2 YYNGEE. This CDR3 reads CASSVAGGYTEAFF.

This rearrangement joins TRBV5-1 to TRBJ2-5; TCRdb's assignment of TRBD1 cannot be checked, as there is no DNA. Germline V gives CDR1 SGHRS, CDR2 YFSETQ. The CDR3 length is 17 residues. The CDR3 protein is CASTPGQDTIFQETQYF.

Here the CDR3 reads CASSAGTIFEQFF. The V and J genes are TRBV9 and TRBJ2-1; TCRdb selects TRBD2, and the lack of DNA leaves this call unchecked. The germline V gene has CDR1 SGDLS and CDR2 YYNGEE. The CDR3 has 13 residues.

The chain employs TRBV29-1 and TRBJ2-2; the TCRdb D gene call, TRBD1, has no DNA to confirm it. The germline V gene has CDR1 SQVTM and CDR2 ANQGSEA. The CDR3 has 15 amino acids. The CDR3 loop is CSVEAAGFDTGELFF.

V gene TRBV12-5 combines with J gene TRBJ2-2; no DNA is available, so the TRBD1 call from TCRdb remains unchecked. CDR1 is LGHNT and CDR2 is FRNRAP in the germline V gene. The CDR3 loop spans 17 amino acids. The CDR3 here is CASGRPPGQGDIGELFF.

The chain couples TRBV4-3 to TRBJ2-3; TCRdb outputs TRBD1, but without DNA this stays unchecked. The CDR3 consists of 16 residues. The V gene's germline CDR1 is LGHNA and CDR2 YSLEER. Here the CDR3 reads CASSRRPETSTDTQYF.

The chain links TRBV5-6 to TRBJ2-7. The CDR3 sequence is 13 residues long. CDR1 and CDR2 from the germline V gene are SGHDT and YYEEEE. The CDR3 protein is CASSSDGVYEQYF.

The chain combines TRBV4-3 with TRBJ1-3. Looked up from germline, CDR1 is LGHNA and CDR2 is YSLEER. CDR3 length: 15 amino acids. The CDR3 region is CASSQDRFSGNTIYF.

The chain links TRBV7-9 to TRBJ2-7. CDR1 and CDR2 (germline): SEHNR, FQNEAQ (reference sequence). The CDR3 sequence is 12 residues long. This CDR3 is CASSLLVGEQYF.

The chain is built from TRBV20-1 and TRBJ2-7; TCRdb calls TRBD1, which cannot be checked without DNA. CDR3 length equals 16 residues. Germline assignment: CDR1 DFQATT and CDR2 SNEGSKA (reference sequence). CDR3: CSARGQGEVAFYEQYF.

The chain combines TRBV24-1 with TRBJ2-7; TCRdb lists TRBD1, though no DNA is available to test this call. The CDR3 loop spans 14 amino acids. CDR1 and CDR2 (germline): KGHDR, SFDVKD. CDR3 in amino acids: CATSARNSPYEQYF.

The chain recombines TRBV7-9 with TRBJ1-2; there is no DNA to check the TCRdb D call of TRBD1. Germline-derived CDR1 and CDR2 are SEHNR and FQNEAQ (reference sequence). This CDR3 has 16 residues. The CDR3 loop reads CASSNYRDRSFNGYTF.

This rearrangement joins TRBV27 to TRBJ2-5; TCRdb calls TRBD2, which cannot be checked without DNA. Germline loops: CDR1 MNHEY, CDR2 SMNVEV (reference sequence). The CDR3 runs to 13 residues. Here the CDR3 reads CASSGRLGETQYF.

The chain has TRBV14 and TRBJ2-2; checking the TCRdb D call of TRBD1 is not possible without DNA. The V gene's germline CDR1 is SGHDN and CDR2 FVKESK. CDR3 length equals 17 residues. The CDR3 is CASSHRPGQGFAGELFF.

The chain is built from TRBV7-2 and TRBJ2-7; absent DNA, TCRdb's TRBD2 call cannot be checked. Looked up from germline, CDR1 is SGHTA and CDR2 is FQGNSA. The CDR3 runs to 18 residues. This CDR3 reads CASSSTSGGPLLLYEQYF.

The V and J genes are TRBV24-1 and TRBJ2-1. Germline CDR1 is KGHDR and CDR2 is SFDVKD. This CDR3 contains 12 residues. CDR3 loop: CATSDLSNEQFF.

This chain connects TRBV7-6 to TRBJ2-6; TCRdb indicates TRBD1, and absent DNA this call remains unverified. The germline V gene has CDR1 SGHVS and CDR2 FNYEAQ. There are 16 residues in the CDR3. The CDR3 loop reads CASSPRTGTGANVLTF.

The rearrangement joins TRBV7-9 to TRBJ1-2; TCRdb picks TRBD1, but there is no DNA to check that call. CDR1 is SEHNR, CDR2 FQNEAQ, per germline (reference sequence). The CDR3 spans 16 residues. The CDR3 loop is CASSIDPTDQLYGYTF. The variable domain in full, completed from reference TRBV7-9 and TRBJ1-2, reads DTGVSQNPRHKITKRGQNVTFRCDPISEHNRLYWYRQTLGQGPEFLTYFQNEAQLEKSRLLSDRFSAERPKGSFSTLEIQRTEQGDSAMYLCASSIDPTDQLYGYTFGSGTRLTVV.

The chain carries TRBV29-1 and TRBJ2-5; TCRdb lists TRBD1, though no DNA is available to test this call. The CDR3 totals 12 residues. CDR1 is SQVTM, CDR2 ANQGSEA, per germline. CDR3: CSVIGGLETQYF.